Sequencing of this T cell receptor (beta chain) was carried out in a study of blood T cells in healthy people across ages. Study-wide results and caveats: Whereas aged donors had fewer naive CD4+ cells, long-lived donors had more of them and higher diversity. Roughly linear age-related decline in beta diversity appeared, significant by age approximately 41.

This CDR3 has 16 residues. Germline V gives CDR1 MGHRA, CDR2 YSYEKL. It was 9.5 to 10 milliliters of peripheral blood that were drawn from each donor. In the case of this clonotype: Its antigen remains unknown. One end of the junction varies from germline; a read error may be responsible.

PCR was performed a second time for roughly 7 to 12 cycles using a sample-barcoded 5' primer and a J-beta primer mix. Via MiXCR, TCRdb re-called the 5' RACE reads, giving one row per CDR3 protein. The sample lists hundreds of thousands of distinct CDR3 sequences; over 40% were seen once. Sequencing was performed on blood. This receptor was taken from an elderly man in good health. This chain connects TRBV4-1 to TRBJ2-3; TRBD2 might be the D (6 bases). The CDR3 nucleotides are TGCGCCAGCAGCCTCCCTGGTGGAGGGGTAACAGATGCGCAGTATTTT. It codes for CASSLPGGGVTDAQYF.